The source of this TCR beta chain is a study of cytomegalovirus exposure and HLA in healthy donors. The PCR had 60 Vbeta and 13 Jbeta primers. This table comes from immunoSEQ multiplex PCR, and its TCRdb copy is limited to in-frame clones, with some not included. In the table there are 150,000 to 200,000 clones, roughly 80% of which are singletons. Overall study results and limits: Later analysis identified several of the most significant clusters that appeared linked to common viral pathogens.

The germline V gene encodes CDR1 ENHRY and CDR2 SYGVKD. The CDR3 spans 16 residues. V was clipped by 0 bases and J by 5 bases; unmatched bases: 3. In this sample, this clone turned up a few times. Its target is not known. Material: PBMCs. The gene calls are TRBV10-3 and TRBJ2-4; 11 bases line up with TRBD1. The sequence was collected from a boy aged 10-17 years in good health and CMV-seronegative. The CDR3 region is CAISESGQGVQNIQYF. CDR3 bases: TGTGCCATCAGTGAGTCGGGACAGGGGGTACAAAACATTCAGTACTTC.